This T cell receptor beta chain was sequenced for a study of cytomegalovirus exposure and HLA in healthy donors. Turning to this clone: As yet, its antigen is unknown.

V lost 4 bases and J 0 bases, leaving 14 bases between the germline ends. CDR1 SGHRS and CDR2 YFSETQ come from the germline V gene. The CDR3 length is 16 residues. Study-level results: Analysis was carried out at a later point, and it linked a missense DCLRE1C variant to TCR beta V- and J-gene trimming. In an earlier analysis, about 87% or about 30%: the productive usage of most TCR beta V segments.

The PCR used 60 Vbeta and 13 Jbeta primers. Repertoires were generated with immunoSEQ multiplex PCR, while TCRdb's copy carries only in-frame clones and drops some. The listing records more than 90,000 clones. The receptor's source is a man aged 25 to 40 in good health and CMV-seronegative. The V and J genes are TRBV5-1 and TRBJ2-1, with D possibly matching TRBD2 (5 bases). Sequencing was performed on PBMCs. The CDR3 DNA sequence: TGCGCCAGCAGCCGATTGGGCGGGTTCTCCTACAATGAGCAGTTCTTC. It codes for CASSRLGGFSYNEQFF.